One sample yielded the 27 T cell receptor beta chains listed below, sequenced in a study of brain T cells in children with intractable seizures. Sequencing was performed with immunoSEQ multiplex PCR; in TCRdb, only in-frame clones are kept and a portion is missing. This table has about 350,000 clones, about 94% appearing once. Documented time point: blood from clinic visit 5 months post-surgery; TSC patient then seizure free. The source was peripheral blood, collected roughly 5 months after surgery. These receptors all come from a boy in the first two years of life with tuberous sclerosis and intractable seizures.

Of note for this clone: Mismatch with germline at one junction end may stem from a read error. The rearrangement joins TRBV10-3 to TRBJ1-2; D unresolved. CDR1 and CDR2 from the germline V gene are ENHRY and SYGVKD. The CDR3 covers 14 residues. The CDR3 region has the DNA TGTGCCAGCAGTAAGGACCGAGCTCGGTCTGACTACACCTTC. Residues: CASSKDRARSDYTF.

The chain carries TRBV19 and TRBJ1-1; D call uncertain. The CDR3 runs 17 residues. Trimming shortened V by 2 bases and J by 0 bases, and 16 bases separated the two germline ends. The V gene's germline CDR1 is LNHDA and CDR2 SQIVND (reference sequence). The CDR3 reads CASSISQSARMNTEAFF. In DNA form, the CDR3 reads TGTGCCAGTAGTATATCTCAGTCCGCCCGCATGAACACTGAAGCTTTCTTT.

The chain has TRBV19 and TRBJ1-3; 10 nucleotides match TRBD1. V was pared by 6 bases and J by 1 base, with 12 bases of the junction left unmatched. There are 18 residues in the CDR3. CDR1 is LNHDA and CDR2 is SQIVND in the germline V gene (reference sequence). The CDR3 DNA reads TGTGCCAGTAGCGCACCGGGACAGGGGATTGCTTCTGGAAACACCATATATTTT. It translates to CASSAPGQGIASGNTIYF.

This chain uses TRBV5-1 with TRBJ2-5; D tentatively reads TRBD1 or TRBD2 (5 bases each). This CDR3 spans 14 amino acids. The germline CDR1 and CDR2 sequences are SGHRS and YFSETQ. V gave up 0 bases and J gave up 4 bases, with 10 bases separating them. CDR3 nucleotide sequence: TGCGCCAGCAGCTTGGCGGGGCGTGGAGAGACCCAGTACTTC. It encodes CASSLAGRGETQYF.

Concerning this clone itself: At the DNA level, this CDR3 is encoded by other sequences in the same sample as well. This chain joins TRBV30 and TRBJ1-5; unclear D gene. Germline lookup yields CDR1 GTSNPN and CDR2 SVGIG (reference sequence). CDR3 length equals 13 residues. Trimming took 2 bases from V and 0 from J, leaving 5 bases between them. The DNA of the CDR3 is TGTGCCTGGAGTCCCCGTAGCAATCAGCCCCAGCATTTT. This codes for CAWSPRSNQPQHF.

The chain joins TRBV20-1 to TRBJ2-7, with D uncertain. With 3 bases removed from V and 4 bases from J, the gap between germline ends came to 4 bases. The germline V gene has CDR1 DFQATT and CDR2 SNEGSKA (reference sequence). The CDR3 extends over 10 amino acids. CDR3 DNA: TGCAGTGCTAGTCGGTACGAGCAGTACTTC. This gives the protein CSASRYEQYF.

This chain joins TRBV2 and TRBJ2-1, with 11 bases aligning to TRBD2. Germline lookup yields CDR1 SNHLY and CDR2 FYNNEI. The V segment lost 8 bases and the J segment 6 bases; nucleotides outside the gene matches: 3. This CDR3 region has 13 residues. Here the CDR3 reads CASPGTSGNEQFF. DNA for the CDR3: TGTGCCAGCCCCGGGACTAGCGGCAATGAGCAGTTCTTC. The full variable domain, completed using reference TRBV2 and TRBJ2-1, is EPEVTQTPSHQVTQMGQEVILRCVPISNHLYFYWYRQILGQKVEFLVSFYNNEISEKSEIFDDQFSVERPDGSNFTLKIRSTKLEDSAMYFCASPGTSGNEQFFGPGTRLTVL.

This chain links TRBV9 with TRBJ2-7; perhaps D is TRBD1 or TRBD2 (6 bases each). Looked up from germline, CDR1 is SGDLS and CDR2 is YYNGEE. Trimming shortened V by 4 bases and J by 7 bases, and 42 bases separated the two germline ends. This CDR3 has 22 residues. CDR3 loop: CASSPGLRGEAGESRPTGEQYF. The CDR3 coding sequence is TGTGCCAGCAGCCCGGGCCTAAGGGGGGAGGCAGGTGAATCGAGGCCTACGGGAGAGCAGTACTTC.

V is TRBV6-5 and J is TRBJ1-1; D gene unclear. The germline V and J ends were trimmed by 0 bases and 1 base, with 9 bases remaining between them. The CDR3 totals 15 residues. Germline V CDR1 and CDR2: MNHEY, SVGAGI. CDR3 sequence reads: CASSYSPAPNTEAFF. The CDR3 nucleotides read TGTGCCAGCAGTTACTCCCCCGCTCCGAACACTGAAGCTTTCTTT.

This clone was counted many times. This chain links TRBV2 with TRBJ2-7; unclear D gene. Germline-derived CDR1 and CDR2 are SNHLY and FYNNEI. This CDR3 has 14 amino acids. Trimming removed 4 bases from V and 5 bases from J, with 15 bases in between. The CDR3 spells CASSVHRSNDEQYF. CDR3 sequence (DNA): TGTGCCAGCAGTGTCCATCGATCAAATGACGAGCAGTACTTC.

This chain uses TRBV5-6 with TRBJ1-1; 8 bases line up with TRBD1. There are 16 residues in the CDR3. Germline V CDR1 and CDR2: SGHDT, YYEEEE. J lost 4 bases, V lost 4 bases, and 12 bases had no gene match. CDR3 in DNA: TGTGCCAGCAGCCCGGACAGGGAGGAATTTGGCACTGAAGCTTTCTTT. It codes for CASSPDREEFGTEAFF.

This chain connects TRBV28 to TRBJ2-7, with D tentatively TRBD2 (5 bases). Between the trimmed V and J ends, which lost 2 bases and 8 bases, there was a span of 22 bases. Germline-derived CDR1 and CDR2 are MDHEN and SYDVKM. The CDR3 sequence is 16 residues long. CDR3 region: CASSLGRTGVPLKQYF. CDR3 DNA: TGTGCCAGCAGTTTAGGAAGGACTGGCGTCCCCCTCAAGCAGTACTTC.

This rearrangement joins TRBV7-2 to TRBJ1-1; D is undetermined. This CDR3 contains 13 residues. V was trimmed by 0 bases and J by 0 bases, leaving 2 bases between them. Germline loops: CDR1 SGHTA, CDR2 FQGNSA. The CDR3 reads CASSLAMNTEAFF. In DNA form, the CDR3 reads TGTGCCAGCAGCTTAGCGATGAACACTGAAGCTTTCTTT.

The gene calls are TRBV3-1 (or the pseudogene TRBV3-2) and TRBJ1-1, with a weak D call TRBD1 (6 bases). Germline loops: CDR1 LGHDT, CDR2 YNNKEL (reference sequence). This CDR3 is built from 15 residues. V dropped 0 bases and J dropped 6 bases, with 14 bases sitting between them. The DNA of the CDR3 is TGTGCCAGCAGCCAAGATCGAACAGGGAGCCCTGAAGCTTTCTTT. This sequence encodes CASSQDRTGSPEAFF.

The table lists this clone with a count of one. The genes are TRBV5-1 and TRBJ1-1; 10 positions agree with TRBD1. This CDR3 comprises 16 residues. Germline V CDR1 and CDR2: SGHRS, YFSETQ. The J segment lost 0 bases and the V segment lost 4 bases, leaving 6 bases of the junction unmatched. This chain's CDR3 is CASSTDRGSMNTEAFF. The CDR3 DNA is TGCGCCAGCAGCACGGACAGGGGGAGCATGAACACTGAAGCTTTCTTT.

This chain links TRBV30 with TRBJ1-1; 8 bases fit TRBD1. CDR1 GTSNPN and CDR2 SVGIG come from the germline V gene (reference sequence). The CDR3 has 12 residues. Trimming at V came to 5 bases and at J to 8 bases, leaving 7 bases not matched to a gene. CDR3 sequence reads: CAWGGQAWEAFF. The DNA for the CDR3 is TGTGCCTGGGGGGGACAGGCCTGGGAAGCTTTCTTT.

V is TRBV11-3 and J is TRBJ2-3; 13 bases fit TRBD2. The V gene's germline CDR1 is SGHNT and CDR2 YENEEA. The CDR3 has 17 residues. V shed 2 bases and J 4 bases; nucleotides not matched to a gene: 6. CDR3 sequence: CASSLPRTSGRADTQYF. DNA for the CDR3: TGTGCCAGCAGCTTACCACGAACTAGCGGGAGGGCAGATACGCAGTATTTT.

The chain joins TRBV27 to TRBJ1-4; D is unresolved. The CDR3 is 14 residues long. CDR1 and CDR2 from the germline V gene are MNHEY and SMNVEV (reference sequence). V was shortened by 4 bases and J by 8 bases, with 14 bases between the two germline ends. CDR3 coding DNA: TGTGCCAGCAGTTCCCTGGCTGGGGAGGAAAAACTGTTTTTT. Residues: CASSSLAGEEKLFF.

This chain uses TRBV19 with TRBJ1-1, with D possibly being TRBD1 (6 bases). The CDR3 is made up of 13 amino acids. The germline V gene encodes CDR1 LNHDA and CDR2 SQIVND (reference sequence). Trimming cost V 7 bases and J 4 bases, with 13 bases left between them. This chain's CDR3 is CASKWRGSTEAFF. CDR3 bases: TGTGCCAGTAAATGGAGGGGGAGCACTGAAGCTTTCTTT.

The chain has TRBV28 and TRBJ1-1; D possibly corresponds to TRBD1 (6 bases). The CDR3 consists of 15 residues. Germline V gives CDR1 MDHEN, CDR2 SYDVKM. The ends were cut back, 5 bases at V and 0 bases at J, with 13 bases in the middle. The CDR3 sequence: CASSPPDRLNTEAFF. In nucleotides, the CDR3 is TGTGCCAGCAGTCCCCCGGACAGATTGAACACTGAAGCTTTCTTT.

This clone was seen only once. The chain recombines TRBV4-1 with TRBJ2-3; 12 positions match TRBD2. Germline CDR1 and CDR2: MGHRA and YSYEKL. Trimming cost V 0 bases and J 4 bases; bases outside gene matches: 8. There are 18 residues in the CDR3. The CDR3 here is CASSQDKTSGSGADTQYF. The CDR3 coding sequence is TGCGCCAGCAGCCAAGATAAGACTAGCGGGAGTGGAGCAGATACGCAGTATTTT.

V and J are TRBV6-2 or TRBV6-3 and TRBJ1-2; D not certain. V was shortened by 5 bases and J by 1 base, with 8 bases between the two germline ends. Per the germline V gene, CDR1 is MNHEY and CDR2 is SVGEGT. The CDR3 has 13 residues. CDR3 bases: TGTGCCAGCAGTATACGGGATAACTATGGCTACACCTTC. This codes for CASSIRDNYGYTF.

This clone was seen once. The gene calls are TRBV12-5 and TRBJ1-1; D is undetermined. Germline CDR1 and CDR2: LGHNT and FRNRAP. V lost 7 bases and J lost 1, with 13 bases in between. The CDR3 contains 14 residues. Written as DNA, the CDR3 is TGTGCTAGTGCCCCTCGGGTTAAGAACACTGAAGCTTTCTTT. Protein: CASAPRVKNTEAFF.

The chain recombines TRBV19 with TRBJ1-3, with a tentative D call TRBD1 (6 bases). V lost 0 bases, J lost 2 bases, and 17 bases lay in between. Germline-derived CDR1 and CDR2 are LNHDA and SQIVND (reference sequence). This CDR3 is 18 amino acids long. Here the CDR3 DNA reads TGTGCCAGTAGTATAGAGCCTTCCGGGACAACGACTGGAAACACCATATATTTT. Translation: CASSIEPSGTTTGNTIYF.

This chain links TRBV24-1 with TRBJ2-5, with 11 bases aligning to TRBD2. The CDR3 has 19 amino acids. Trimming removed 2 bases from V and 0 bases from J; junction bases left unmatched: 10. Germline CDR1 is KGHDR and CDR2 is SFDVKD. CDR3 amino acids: CATSDSIAGGTAYQETQYF. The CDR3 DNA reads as TGTGCCACCAGTGATTCGATAGCGGGAGGGACTGCCTACCAAGAGACCCAGTACTTC.

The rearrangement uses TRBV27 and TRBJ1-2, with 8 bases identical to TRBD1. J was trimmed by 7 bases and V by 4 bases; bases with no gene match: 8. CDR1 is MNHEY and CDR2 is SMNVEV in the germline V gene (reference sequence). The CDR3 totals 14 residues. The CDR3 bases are TGTGCCAGCAGTTCTGGACAGGGTCCCGCTGGCTACACCTTC. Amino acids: CASSSGQGPAGYTF.

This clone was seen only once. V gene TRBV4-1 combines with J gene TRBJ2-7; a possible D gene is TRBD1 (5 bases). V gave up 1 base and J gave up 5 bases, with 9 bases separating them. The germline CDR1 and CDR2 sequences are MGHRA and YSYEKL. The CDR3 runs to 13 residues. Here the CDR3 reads CASSQGTGDEQYF. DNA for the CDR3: TGCGCCAGCAGCCAAGGAACAGGTGACGAGCAGTACTTC.